This T cell receptor (beta chain) comes out of a study of chemoradiotherapy in HPV16-positive cancers. The wider study: Candidate HPV-specific T-cell clones and common TCR motifs came from functional assays in a couple of HPV16-positive patients. Study-wide results and limits: HPV-specific T cells were functionally defined from only two HPV16-positive patients.

About this clone: Its antigen is undetermined.

The trim removed 4 bases at V and 5 bases at J, leaving 6 bases unmatched. Germline V gene lookup returns CDR1 LNHDA and CDR2 SQIVND (reference sequence). The CDR3 consists of 14 residues. The table came from immunoSEQ multiplex PCR; TCRdb's copy has only in-frame clones and leaves some out. The sample lists about 12,000 clones, around 71% occurring once. This TCR came from a human donor with HPV-associated anogenital cancer. This sample was taken from a patient who underwent chemoradiotherapy. The chain has TRBV19 and TRBJ2-7, with 9 positions matching TRBD2. Written as DNA, the CDR3 is TGTGCCAGTAGTAGGGCTAGCGGGAAGGACGAGCAGTACTTC. It translates to CASSRASGKDEQYF.